The 6 T cell receptor beta chains below were found in one sample sequenced in a study of cytomegalovirus exposure and HLA in healthy donors listed by TCRdb under 2017. Preparation of the library involved the immunoSEQ multiplex PCR assay. A mixture of 60 forward primers for TCR Vbeta segments and 13 reverse primers for TCR Jbeta segments was used in the multiplex PCR. The table comes from immuneACCESS by way of TCRdb, which keeps in-frame sequences with V and J called. Part of the clones is missing from these tables; in studies checked, under half for an unresolved V gene and the rest for unknown reasons. Counted in this sample were about 160,000 clones; about 75% of them appeared once. The ten largest clones represent over 4% of the sample. Sequencing input: PBMCs. The receptors stem from a male donor in good health and CMV-seronegative.

This chain connects TRBV4-1 to TRBJ1-5, with 11 bases aligning to TRBD1. Trimming at V came to 4 bases and at J to 5 bases, leaving 7 bases not matched to a gene. This CDR3 contains 16 residues. Germline CDR1 and CDR2: MGHRA and YSYEKL. The CDR3 coding sequence is TGCGCCAGCAGCCCCTCCCGGACAGGGGGCTATCAGCCCCAGCATTTT. This gives the protein CASSPSRTGGYQPQHF.

This clone occurred once. The chain recombines TRBV29-1 with TRBJ1-1; D is undetermined. The CDR3 extends over 10 amino acids. Trimming removed 7 bases at V and 6 bases at J, with 9 bases between. Looked up from germline, CDR1 is SQVTM and CDR2 is ANQGSEA. The CDR3, as DNA: TGCAGCGCAGTAAGATCTGAAGCTTTCTTT. Amino acid sequence: CSAVRSEAFF.

The chain uses TRBV19 and TRBJ2-3; TRBD2 matches 8 bases. This CDR3 spans 13 amino acids. The germline V gene encodes CDR1 LNHDA and CDR2 SQIVND (reference sequence). Germline trimming cut 5 bases from V and 8 bases from J; bases unmatched to any gene: 6. The CDR3 protein is CASSSGLAVTQYF. DNA for the CDR3: TGTGCCAGTAGTTCTGGACTAGCCGTTACGCAGTATTTT.

The chain couples TRBV27 to TRBJ2-1, with a weak D call TRBD2 (5 bases). Germline values: CDR1 MNHEY, CDR2 SMNVEV (reference sequence). The V end was cut by 6 bases, the J end by 0 bases, with 9 bases between. The CDR3 contains 14 residues. The CDR3, as DNA: TGTGCCAGCAGGACTCGGGACTCCTACAATGAGCAGTTCTTC. Translation: CASRTRDSYNEQFF.

This clone was seen a handful of times. The chain combines TRBV4-1 with TRBJ1-1, with D perhaps matching TRBD1 (5 bases). This CDR3 region has 14 residues. Trimming cost V 0 bases and J 4 bases, with 9 bases left between them. Germline values: CDR1 MGHRA, CDR2 YSYEKL. The CDR3, as DNA: TGCGCCAGCAGCCAAGAGGGGGGATCCACTGAAGCTTTCTTT. Protein: CASSQEGGSTEAFF.

The chain employs TRBV9 and TRBJ1-2; D is unclear. CDR3 length: 14 residues. The ends were cut back, 4 bases at V and 1 base at J, with 11 bases in the middle. Germline V gene sequence: CDR1 SGDLS, CDR2 YYNGEE. The CDR3 protein is CASSPQVGNYGYTF. DNA for the CDR3: TGTGCCAGCAGCCCCCAGGTTGGTAACTATGGCTACACCTTC.